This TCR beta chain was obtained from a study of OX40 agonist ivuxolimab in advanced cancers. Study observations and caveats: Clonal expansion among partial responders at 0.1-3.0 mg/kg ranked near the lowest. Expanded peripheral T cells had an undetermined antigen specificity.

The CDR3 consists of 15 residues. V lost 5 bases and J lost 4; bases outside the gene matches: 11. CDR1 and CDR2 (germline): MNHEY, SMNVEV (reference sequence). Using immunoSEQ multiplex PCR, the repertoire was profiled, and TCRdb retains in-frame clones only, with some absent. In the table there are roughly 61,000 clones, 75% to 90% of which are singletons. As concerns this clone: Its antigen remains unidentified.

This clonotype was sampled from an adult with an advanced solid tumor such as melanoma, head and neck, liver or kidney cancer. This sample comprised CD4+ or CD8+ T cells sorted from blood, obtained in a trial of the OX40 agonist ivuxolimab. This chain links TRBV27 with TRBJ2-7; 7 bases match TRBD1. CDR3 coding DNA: TGTGCCAGCAGTCCGAGGACAGGTGGTTGGTACGAGCAGTACTTC. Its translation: CASSPRTGGWYEQYF.